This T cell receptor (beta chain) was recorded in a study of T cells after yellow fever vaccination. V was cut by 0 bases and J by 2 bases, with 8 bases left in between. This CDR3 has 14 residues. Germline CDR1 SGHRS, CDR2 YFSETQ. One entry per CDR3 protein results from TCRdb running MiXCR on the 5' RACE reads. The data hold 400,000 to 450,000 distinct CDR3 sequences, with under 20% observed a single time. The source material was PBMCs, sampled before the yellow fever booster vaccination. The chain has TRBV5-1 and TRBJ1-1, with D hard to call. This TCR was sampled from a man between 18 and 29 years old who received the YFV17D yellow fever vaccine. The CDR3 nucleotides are TGCGCCAGCAGCTTGGCCATGGAAAACACTGAAGCTTTCTTT. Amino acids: CASSLAMENTEAFF.